The subject of this entry is one TCR beta chain. The sample originates from a study of shared T cell receptors in the human thymus. Repertoires were generated with immunoSEQ multiplex PCR, while TCRdb's copy carries only in-frame clones and drops some. Here the sample spans 500,000 to 550,000 clones, roughly 74% being singletons. Germline assignment: CDR1 GTSNPN and CDR2 SVGIG (reference sequence). This CDR3 is built from 13 residues. Deletions cut 3 bases from V and 4 bases from J, with 10 bases between. These data were likewise used in another study, on human thymus T cells. Per that study: Resections were taken during corrective heart surgery, and the thymus tissue came from these. Thymic and blood repertoires seemed to favor certain V and J genes.

The specimen was thymocytes. V gene TRBV30 combines with J gene TRBJ1-3; weak D call: TRBD1 (6 bases). The receptor comes from a boy younger than two with a congenital heart defect. CDR3: CAWRGTQGNTIYF. The DNA for the CDR3 is TGTGCCTGGAGAGGGACACAAGGAAACACCATATATTTT.